Shown below are 27 T cell receptor beta chains from a single sample sequenced in a study of blood T cell repertoires in COVID-19. Data came from immunoSEQ multiplex PCR; TCRdb stores just in-frame clones and leaves some out. The repertoire holds about 350,000 clones, with 88% as singletons. Specimen: peripheral blood. The receptors shown here come from an older woman with COVID-19, enrolled during active disease.

The rearrangement joins TRBV28 to TRBJ1-5; TRBD1 is a possible D gene (6 bases). V gave up 1 base and J gave up 6 bases, with 16 bases separating them. The germline V gene has CDR1 MDHEN and CDR2 SYDVKM. The CDR3 sequence is 16 residues long. CDR3 in DNA: TGTGCCAGCAGTTTATACGCGGGGGCTGGTGTTCAGCCCCAGCATTTT. Translated, it gives CASSLYAGAGVQPQHF.

There are a few counts of this clone. This chain links TRBV10-3 with TRBJ1-1; 11 positions match TRBD1. CDR1 and CDR2 (germline): ENHRY, SYGVKD. The CDR3 spans 16 residues. Losses at the gene ends were 3 bases for V and 3 bases for J; bases not matched to a gene: 6. CDR3 amino acids: CAISDSDRGLYTEAFF. DNA for the CDR3: TGTGCCATCAGTGATTCGGACAGGGGGCTGTACACTGAAGCTTTCTTT.

This chain joins TRBV7-2 and TRBJ1-4; the D is unclear. V shed 4 bases and J shed 1 base, with 10 bases lying between them. Germline lookup yields CDR1 SGHTA and CDR2 FQGNSA. This CDR3 is 15 amino acids long. The chain's CDR3 is CASSSEGGTNEKLFF. The CDR3 DNA sequence: TGTGCCAGCAGCTCAGAGGGCGGAACTAATGAAAAACTGTTTTTT.

Concerning this clone: At the DNA level, this CDR3 is encoded by other sequences in the same sample as well. The rearrangement uses TRBV18 and TRBJ1-1, with TRBD1 identical over 10 bases. Germline values: CDR1 KGHSH, CDR2 LQKENI. This CDR3 has 14 residues. The ends lost 3 bases at V and 3 bases at J; junction bases unmatched: 1. CDR3 sequence reads: CASSPGTGDTEAFF. The CDR3 DNA sequence: TGTGCCAGCTCACCCGGGACAGGGGACACTGAAGCTTTCTTT.

This chain connects TRBV7-9 to TRBJ1-2; D uncertain. V lost 7 bases, J lost 1 base, and 7 bases lay in between. The CDR3 extends over 12 amino acids. Germline lookup yields CDR1 SEHNR and CDR2 FQNEAQ (reference sequence). The CDR3 DNA reads TGTGCCAGCACCTACTATAACTATGGCTACACCTTC. Amino acid sequence: CASTYYNYGYTF.

The chain has TRBV19 and TRBJ1-2, with a tentative D call TRBD1 (6 bases). Trimming took off 11 bases at V and 5 bases at J, with 21 bases between the two ends. CDR1 and CDR2 (germline): LNHDA, SQIVND (reference sequence). The CDR3 sequence is 14 residues long. The CDR3 spells CAASPDRLLYGYTF. CDR3 nucleotides: TGTGCCGCGTCACCTGACAGGTTGTTATATGGCTACACCTTC.

The rearrangement uses TRBV29-1 and TRBJ2-1; 9 bases are shared with TRBD2. This CDR3 has 14 residues. The germline gives CDR1 SQVTM, CDR2 ANQGSEA. J lost 8 bases, V lost 8 bases, and 13 bases had no gene match. CDR3 amino acids: CSLRGGGADDEQFF. CDR3 bases: TGCAGCCTCCGCGGCGGGGGGGCCGACGATGAGCAGTTCTTC.

The CDR3 loop reads CATSGGDYGYTF. CDR3 sequence (DNA): TGTGCCACCAGTGGGGGGGACTATGGCTACACCTTC. The chain combines TRBV24-1 with TRBJ1-2; D is possibly TRBD1 (5 bases). Trimming shortened V by 5 bases and J by 3 bases, and 6 bases separated the two germline ends. The CDR3 loop spans 12 amino acids. Germline lookup yields CDR1 KGHDR and CDR2 SFDVKD.

This chain joins TRBV3-1 (or the pseudogene TRBV3-2) and TRBJ2-2, with D maybe TRBD1 (6 bases). The germline V and J ends were trimmed by 6 bases and 0 bases, with 11 bases remaining between them. Germline lookup yields CDR1 LGHDT and CDR2 YNNKEL (reference sequence). This CDR3 is 15 amino acids long. The CDR3 protein is CASSRRGPNTGELFF. The CDR3 DNA follows: TGTGCCAGCAGTCGCAGGGGCCCGAACACCGGGGAGCTGTTTTTT.

The chain is built from TRBV24-1 and TRBJ1-1; D remains unclear. This CDR3 has 13 residues. The V end lost 7 bases, the J end lost 6 bases, and 14 bases lay between the germline ends. In germline, CDR1 is KGHDR, CDR2 SFDVKD. The CDR3 DNA sequence: TGTGCCACCAGAGCGGACGGCGCCTCTGAAGCTTTCTTT. The encoded protein is CATRADGASEAFF.

This clone has just one count. V usage is TRBV3-1 (or the pseudogene TRBV3-2) and J usage is TRBJ2-7, with unresolved D. The V gene's germline CDR1 is LGHDT and CDR2 YNNKEL (reference sequence). This CDR3 region has 12 residues. V lost 0 bases and J lost 7, with 7 bases in between. CDR3 region: CASSQERWEQYF. Written as DNA, the CDR3 is TGTGCCAGCAGCCAAGAGAGGTGGGAGCAGTACTTC.

The chain uses TRBV4-3 and TRBJ1-4; TRBD1 aligns across 8 bases. Germline V gives CDR1 LGHNA, CDR2 YSLEER. Trimming removed 0 bases from V and 3 bases from J; junction bases left unmatched: 3. This CDR3 has 16 residues. The CDR3 nucleotides read TGCGCCAGCAGCCAAGATTCGGGACAGGCTAATGAAAAACTGTTTTTT. Amino acids: CASSQDSGQANEKLFF.

The chain combines TRBV15 with TRBJ1-1; TRBD1 might be the D (5 bases). Trimming left V 5 bases short and J 7 bases short, with 14 bases between. The CDR3 runs 13 residues. Germline V gene sequence: CDR1 LNHNV, CDR2 YYDKDF (reference sequence). The CDR3 nucleotides read TGTGCCACCAGCGGCCTGGGGCCCGTTGAAGCTTTCTTT. As protein: CATSGLGPVEAFF.

This rearrangement joins TRBV3-1 (or the pseudogene TRBV3-2) to TRBJ2-1; maybe TRBD1 (5 bases). The CDR3 extends over 14 amino acids. Germline loops: CDR1 LGHDT, CDR2 YNNKEL (reference sequence). Trimming left V 1 base short and J 6 bases short, with 10 bases between. The CDR3 loop is CASSQVGAINEQFF. As DNA, the CDR3 is TGTGCCAGCAGCCAAGTAGGGGCCATCAATGAGCAGTTCTTC.

This clone appeared a single time. The genes are TRBV7-9 and TRBJ2-1; 7 nucleotides line up with TRBD1. V shed 5 bases, J shed 8 bases, and the junction held 12 bases outside the gene matches. Germline V gives CDR1 SEHNR, CDR2 FQNEAQ (reference sequence). The CDR3 loop spans 15 amino acids. The CDR3 spells CASSQGGKQGDEQFF. The CDR3 DNA follows: TGTGCCAGCAGCCAAGGGGGCAAACAGGGAGATGAGCAGTTCTTC.

This chain connects TRBV9 to TRBJ2-5; the D is unclear. The CDR3 extends over 15 amino acids. V was shortened by 5 bases and J by 5 bases, with 19 bases between the two germline ends. Per germline, CDR1 SGDLS and CDR2 YYNGEE. DNA of the CDR3: TGTGCCAGCAGGAGCCCCCGCCATATCGGGGAGACCCAGTACTTC. This gives the protein CASRSPRHIGETQYF.

The gene calls are TRBV6-5 and TRBJ1-1, with a tentative D call TRBD1 (6 bases). Deletions cut 2 bases from V and 5 bases from J, with 15 bases between. The CDR3 has 15 residues. CDR1 is MNHEY and CDR2 is SVGAGI in the germline V gene. CDR3 sequence: CASSYGGLSGTEAFF. CDR3 nucleotides: TGTGCCAGCAGTTACGGGGGCCTCAGTGGTACTGAAGCTTTCTTT.

On this clone: Other nucleotide sequences from this sample produce the same CDR3. The DNA for the CDR3 is TGTGCCAGCAGCCCACCGGGGGGCTATGGCTACACCTTC. Translating gives CASSPPGGYGYTF. The chain combines TRBV7-9 with TRBJ1-2, with a weak D call TRBD1 (5 bases). Per germline, CDR1 SEHNR and CDR2 FQNEAQ (reference sequence). The CDR3 contains 13 residues. The V gene lost 5 bases and the J gene lost 4 bases, with 11 bases spanning the gap.

The chain uses TRBV9 and TRBJ1-3; TRBD1 agrees at 7 bases. The CDR3 has 17 residues. CDR1 is SGDLS and CDR2 is YYNGEE in the germline V gene. Trimming cost V 1 base and J 0 bases; bases outside gene matches: 7. The CDR3 protein is CASSVYTGAISGNTIYF. The DNA for the CDR3 is TGTGCCAGCAGCGTATATACAGGGGCGATCTCTGGAAACACCATATATTTT.

The rearrangement links TRBV5-8 to TRBJ1-5; the match to TRBD1 covers 10 bases. CDR3 length equals 15 residues. The ends lost 4 bases at V and 7 bases at J; junction bases unmatched: 8. Looked up from germline, CDR1 is SGHTS and CDR2 is YDEGEE. Here the CDR3 reads CASSPGTGVGQPQHF. The CDR3 DNA reads as TGTGCCAGCAGCCCCGGGACAGGGGTAGGGCAGCCCCAGCATTTT.

The V gene is TRBV7-9, the J gene TRBJ2-3; no clear D gene. V was clipped by 4 bases and J by 8 bases, with 10 bases between them. Looked up from germline, CDR1 is SEHNR and CDR2 is FQNEAQ (reference sequence). The CDR3 is 12 amino acids. The CDR3 spells CASSSTSATQYF. The CDR3 nucleotides are TGTGCCAGCAGCTCCACAAGCGCTACGCAGTATTTT.

The chain links TRBV9 to TRBJ2-1, with 10 nucleotides matching TRBD2. Germline loops: CDR1 SGDLS, CDR2 YYNGEE. This CDR3 spans 15 amino acids. Trimming cost V 2 bases and J 5 bases; bases outside gene matches: 4. The CDR3 DNA is TGTGCCAGCAGCGTTGTAGCGGGGGGCGACAATGAGCAGTTCTTC. It yields the protein CASSVVAGGDNEQFF.

This rearrangement joins TRBV28 to TRBJ2-3; weak D call: TRBD2 (6 bases). There are 15 residues in the CDR3. The germline V gene has CDR1 MDHEN and CDR2 SYDVKM. V shed 7 bases and J shed 3 bases, with 17 bases lying between them. The CDR3 protein is CASTMGGVGTDTQYF. CDR3 DNA: TGTGCCAGCACCATGGGGGGAGTGGGGACAGATACGCAGTATTTT.

This chain links TRBV6-4 with TRBJ1-5; 9 positions match TRBD1. This CDR3 is 20 amino acids long. J was trimmed by 1 base and V by 6 bases; bases with no gene match: 19. CDR1 is MRHNA, CDR2 SNTAGT, per germline. DNA of the CDR3: TGTGCCAGCAGAAATGACCTCCCCGGACAGGGGTCGGCAAGCAATCAGCCCCAGCATTTT. Its protein product is CASRNDLPGQGSASNQPQHF.

In this sample, this clone turned up a few times. This chain uses TRBV3-1 (or the pseudogene TRBV3-2) with TRBJ2-5; D is unclear. The CDR3 has 13 residues. With 1 base removed from V and 3 bases from J, the gap between germline ends came to 6 bases. From germline, CDR1 is LGHDT and CDR2 YNNKEL (reference sequence). CDR3 in amino acids: CASSQGLEETQYF. Here the CDR3 DNA reads TGTGCCAGCAGCCAAGGACTGGAAGAGACCCAGTACTTC.

V usage is TRBV5-1 and J usage is TRBJ2-3, with 8 bases matching TRBD1. Germline-derived CDR1 and CDR2 are SGHRS and YFSETQ. The CDR3 covers 14 residues. Trimming cost V 2 bases and J 4 bases; bases outside gene matches: 3. The CDR3 DNA reads as TGCGCCAGCAGCTTTGGACAGGGTCCAGATACGCAGTATTTT. As protein: CASSFGQGPDTQYF.

The V and J genes are TRBV5-1 and TRBJ1-1; TRBD1 might be the D (5 bases). The CDR3 contains 12 residues. CDR1 is SGHRS and CDR2 is YFSETQ in the germline V gene. The V end was cut by 3 bases, the J end by 8 bases, with 11 bases between. CDR3 sequence: CASSSRQTEAFF. In DNA, the CDR3 is TGCGCCAGCAGCTCCCGACAGACCGAAGCTTTCTTT.